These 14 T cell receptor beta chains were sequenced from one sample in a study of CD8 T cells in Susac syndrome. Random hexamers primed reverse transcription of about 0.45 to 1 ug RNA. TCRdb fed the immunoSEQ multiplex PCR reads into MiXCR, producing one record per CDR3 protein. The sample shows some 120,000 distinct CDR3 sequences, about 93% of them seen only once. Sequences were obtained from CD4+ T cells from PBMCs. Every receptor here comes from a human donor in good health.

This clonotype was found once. CDR3 region: CASSPGTSGFRGTIEQYF. CDR3 DNA sequence: TGTGCCAGCAGCCCCGGGACTAGCGGTTTTCGTGGTACCATCGAGCAGTACTTC. The chain uses TRBV7-2 and TRBJ2-7, with 11 positions matching TRBD2. The CDR3 length is 18 residues. The V gene's germline CDR1 is SGHTA and CDR2 FQGNSA. The V segment lost 5 bases and the J segment 6 bases; nucleotides outside the gene matches: 18. Complete variable domain (other parts from reference TRBV7-2 and TRBJ2-7): GAGVSQSPSNKVTEKGKDVELRCDPISGHTALYWYRQSLGQGLEFLIYFQGNSAPDKSGLPSDRFSAERTGGSVSTLTIQRTQQEDSAVYLCASSPGTSGFRGTIEQYFGPGTRLTVT.

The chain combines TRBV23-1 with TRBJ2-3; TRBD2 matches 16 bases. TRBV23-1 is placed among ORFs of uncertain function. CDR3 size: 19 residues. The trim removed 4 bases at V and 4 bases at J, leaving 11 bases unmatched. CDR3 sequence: CASSPGTSGRGICADTQYF. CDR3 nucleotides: TGCGCCAGCAGTCCGGGGACTAGCGGGAGGGGAATTTGCGCAGATACGCAGTATTTT.

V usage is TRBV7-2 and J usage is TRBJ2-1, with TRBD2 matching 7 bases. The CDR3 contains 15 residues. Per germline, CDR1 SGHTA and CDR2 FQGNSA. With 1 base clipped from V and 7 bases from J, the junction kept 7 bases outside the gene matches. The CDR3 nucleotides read TGTGCCAGCAGCTTAGTAAGCGGGACTGGTAATGAGCAGTTCTTC. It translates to CASSLVSGTGNEQFF. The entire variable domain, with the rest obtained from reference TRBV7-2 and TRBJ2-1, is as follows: GAGVSQSPSNKVTEKGKDVELRCDPISGHTALYWYRQSLGQGLEFLIYFQGNSAPDKSGLPSDRFSAERTGGSVSTLTIQRTQQEDSAVYLCASSLVSGTGNEQFFGPGTRLTVL.

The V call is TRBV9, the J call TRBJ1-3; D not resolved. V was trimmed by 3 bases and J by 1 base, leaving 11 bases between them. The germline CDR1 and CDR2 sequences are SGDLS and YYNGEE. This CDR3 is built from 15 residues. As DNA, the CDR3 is TGTGCCAGCAGCGCCAGCGGGATATCTGGAAACACCATATATTTT. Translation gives CASSASGISGNTIYF.

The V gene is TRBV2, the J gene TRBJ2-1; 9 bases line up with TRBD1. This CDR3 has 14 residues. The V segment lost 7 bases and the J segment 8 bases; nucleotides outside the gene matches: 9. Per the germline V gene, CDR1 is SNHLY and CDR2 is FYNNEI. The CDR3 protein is CASKRTGALDEQFF. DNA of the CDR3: TGTGCCAGCAAACGGACAGGGGCTTTGGATGAGCAGTTCTTC.

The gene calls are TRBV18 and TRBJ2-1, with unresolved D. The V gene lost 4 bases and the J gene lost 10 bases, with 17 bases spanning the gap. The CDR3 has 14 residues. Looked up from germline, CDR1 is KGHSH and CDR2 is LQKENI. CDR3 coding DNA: TGTGCCAGCTCACTAACTGGACGTACTCTGGAGCAGTTCTTC. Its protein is CASSLTGRTLEQFF.

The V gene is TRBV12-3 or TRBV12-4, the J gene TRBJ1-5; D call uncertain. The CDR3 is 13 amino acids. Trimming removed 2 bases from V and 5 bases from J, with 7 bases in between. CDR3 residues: CASSLNRDQPQHF. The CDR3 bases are TGTGCCAGCAGTTTAAACCGTGATCAGCCCCAGCATTTT.

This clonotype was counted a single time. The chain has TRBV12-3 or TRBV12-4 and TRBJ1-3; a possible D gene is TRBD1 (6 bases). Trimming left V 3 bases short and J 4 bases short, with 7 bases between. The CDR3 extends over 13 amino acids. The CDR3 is CASSLTGGNTIYF. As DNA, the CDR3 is TGTGCCAGCAGTTTGACAGGAGGAAACACCATATATTTT.

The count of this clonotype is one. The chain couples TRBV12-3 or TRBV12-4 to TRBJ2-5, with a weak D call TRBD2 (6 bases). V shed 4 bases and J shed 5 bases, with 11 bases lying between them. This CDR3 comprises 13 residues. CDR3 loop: CASSSGDSETQYF. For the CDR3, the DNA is TGTGCCAGCAGTTCGGGGGACTCGGAGACCCAGTACTTC.

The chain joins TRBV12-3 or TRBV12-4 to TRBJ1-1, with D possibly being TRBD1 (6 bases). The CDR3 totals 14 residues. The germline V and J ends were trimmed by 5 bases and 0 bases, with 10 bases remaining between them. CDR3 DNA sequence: TGTGCCAGCAGTAGGGACACTGTGAACACTGAAGCTTTCTTT. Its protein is CASSRDTVNTEAFF.

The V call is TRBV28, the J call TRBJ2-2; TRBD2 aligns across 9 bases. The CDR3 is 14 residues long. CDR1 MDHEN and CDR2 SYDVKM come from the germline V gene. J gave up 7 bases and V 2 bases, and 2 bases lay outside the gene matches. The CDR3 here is CASSLLAGSGELFF. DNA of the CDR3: TGTGCCAGCAGTTTACTAGCGGGGAGCGGGGAGCTGTTTTTT. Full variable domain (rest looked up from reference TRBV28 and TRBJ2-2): DVKVTQSSRYLVKRTGEKVFLECVQDMDHENMFWYRQDPGLGLRLIYFSYDVKMKEKGDIPEGYSVSREKKERFSLILESASTNQTSMYLCASSLLAGSGELFFGEGSRLTVL.

This CDR3 is CASSGALGTEAFF. The DNA for the CDR3 is TGTGCCAGCAGTGGGGCCTTGGGGACTGAAGCTTTCTTT. J is TRBJ1-1 and V is TRBV6-5; tentatively, D is TRBD1 (5 bases). The CDR3 sequence is 13 residues long. Trimming stripped 5 bases from V and 5 bases from J, with 12 bases between. Germline V lookup: CDR1 MNHEY, CDR2 SVGAGI.

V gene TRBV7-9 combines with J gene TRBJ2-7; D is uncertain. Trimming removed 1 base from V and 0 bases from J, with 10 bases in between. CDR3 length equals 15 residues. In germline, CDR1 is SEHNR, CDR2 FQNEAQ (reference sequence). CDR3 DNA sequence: TGTGCCAGCAGCTTAGGCAGATCGAACTCCTACGAGCAGTACTTC. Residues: CASSLGRSNSYEQYF.

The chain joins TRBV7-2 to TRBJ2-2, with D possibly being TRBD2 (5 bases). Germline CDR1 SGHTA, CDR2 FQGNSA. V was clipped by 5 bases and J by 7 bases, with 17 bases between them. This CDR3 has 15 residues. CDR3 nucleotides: TGTGCCAGCAGCCAGGCCCCCGGGATGGGCGGGGAGCTGTTTTTT. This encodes CASSQAPGMGGELFF.